These 21 T cell receptor beta chains were sequenced from one sample in a study of a mutant IDH1 vaccine in newly diagnosed glioma. Time point given: week 11, during vaccination. Each dose delivered 300 ug of mutant IDH1 20-mer peptide subcutaneously with imiquimod. TCRdb's table, derived via immunoSEQ multiplex PCR, lists solely in-frame clones and lacks some. Here the sample spans roughly 57,000 clones, approximately 91% being singletons. Antigen specificity for these receptors is unknown. The specimen was PBMCs, collected from a glioma patient whose treatment included an IDH1 peptide vaccine. All receptors derive from a man between 35 and 55 years old with glioma.

This clone was seen just once. The rearrangement joins TRBV2 to TRBJ1-4; possible D gene TRBD1, 6 bases. From germline, CDR1 is SNHLY and CDR2 FYNNEI. V lost 7 bases to trimming and J lost 7 bases, with 16 bases between them. This CDR3 contains 14 residues. Here the CDR3 reads CASKLQGSTEKLFF. In nucleotides, the CDR3 is TGTGCCAGCAAATTACAGGGAAGTACTGAAAAACTGTTTTTT.

This chain uses TRBV6-5 with TRBJ2-5; tentatively, D is TRBD2 (6 bases). V was pared by 4 bases and J by 1 base, with 16 bases between. The CDR3 covers 16 residues. Per germline, CDR1 MNHEY and CDR2 SVGAGI. The CDR3 region is CASSSGRMSGQETQYF. The CDR3 DNA follows: TGTGCCAGCAGTTCAGGGAGGATGAGCGGCCAAGAGACCCAGTACTTC.

This chain joins TRBV6-1 and TRBJ2-5; a possible D gene is TRBD2 (5 bases). Matching the DNA end better, TRBJ2-7 makes the J call doubtful. This CDR3 is 14 amino acids long. Germline CDR1 MNHNS, CDR2 SASEGT. The CDR3 region is CASRPPGTAYEQYF. CDR3 sequence (DNA): TGTGCCAGCAGACCTCCGGGAACAGCCTACGAGCAGTACTTC.

The chain combines TRBV10-2 with TRBJ2-7; D remains ambiguous. CDR3 length: 13 residues. From germline, CDR1 is WSHSY and CDR2 SAAADI. Trimming cost V 6 bases and J 3 bases, with 12 bases left between them. The CDR3: CASRLDTYYEQYV. The CDR3 DNA sequence: TGCGCCAGCAGACTCGACACATACTACGAGCAGTACGTC.

This CDR3 is CASSWGDSLVSPLHF. CDR3 in DNA: TGTGCCAGCAGCTGGGGGGACAGTTTAGTTTCACCCCTCCACTTT. The rearrangement uses TRBV5-4 and TRBJ1-6, with TRBD1 identical over 7 bases. Germline V gene lookup returns CDR1 SGHNT and CDR2 YYREEE (reference sequence). The length of the CDR3 is 15 residues. The V segment lost 3 bases and the J segment 9 bases; nucleotides outside the gene matches: 9.

J is TRBJ1-2 and V is TRBV5-1, with 11 bases fitting TRBD1. This CDR3 has 15 residues. Germline lookup yields CDR1 SGHRS and CDR2 YFSETQ. V shed 4 bases, J shed 6 bases, and the junction held 8 bases outside the gene matches. The CDR3 DNA reads TGCGCCAGCAGCCTAGAGGGACAGGGGGTGGATGGCTACACCTTC. Amino acids: CASSLEGQGVDGYTF.

This chain links TRBV7-8 with TRBJ1-6, with TRBD1 as a possible D gene (5 bases). Germline V lookup: CDR1 SGHVS, CDR2 FQNEAQ. The CDR3 has 13 amino acids. The V end lost 5 bases, the J end lost 10 bases, and 12 bases lay between the germline ends. The CDR3 region has the DNA TGTGCCAGCAGCACGGGGGTCAAATCACCCCTCCACTTT. This encodes CASSTGVKSPLHF.

The genes are TRBV10-3 and TRBJ2-5, with D perhaps assigned TRBD1 or TRBD2 (6 bases each). Trimming cost V 4 bases and J 2 bases, with 17 bases left between them. Looked up from germline, CDR1 is ENHRY and CDR2 is SYGVKD. The CDR3 covers 16 residues. The CDR3 spells CAISGVAGGGQETQYF. The DNA for the CDR3 is TGTGCCATCAGTGGAGTTGCCGGAGGGGGGCAAGAGACCCAGTACTTC.

The chain employs TRBV29-1 and TRBJ1-1; 7 bases line up with TRBD1. The CDR3 is made up of 14 amino acids. J was trimmed by 1 base and V by 6 bases; bases with no gene match: 8. Germline CDR1 SQVTM, CDR2 ANQGSEA. This chain's CDR3 is CSVAGTDQNTEAFF. The CDR3 coding sequence is TGCAGCGTGGCTGGGACAGATCAGAACACTGAAGCTTTCTTT.

This clone showed up just once. The chain employs TRBV4-1 and TRBJ1-6, with D tentatively TRBD1 (6 bases). CDR3 length: 16 residues. Per germline, CDR1 MGHRA and CDR2 YSYEKL. Trimming pared 0 bases from V and 7 bases from J, leaving 13 bases between. The DNA for the CDR3 is TGCGCCAGCAGCCAAGATCGGCCAGGGGAAAATTCACCCCTCCACTTT. Translation gives CASSQDRPGENSPLHF.

This clone was found a few times. J is TRBJ2-5 and V is TRBV5-6, with a tentative D call TRBD2 (6 bases). This CDR3 has 15 residues. Trimming took 4 bases from V and 2 from J, leaving 15 bases between them. Germline-derived CDR1 and CDR2 are SGHDT and YYEEEE. CDR3 nucleotide sequence: TGTGCCAGCAGCGGCGGGACCGGGACTCAAGAGACCCAGTACTTC. Protein: CASSGGTGTQETQYF.

V is TRBV28 and J is TRBJ2-2; D possibly corresponds to TRBD2 (6 bases). The germline V gene has CDR1 MDHEN and CDR2 SYDVKM. V dropped 10 bases and J dropped 5 bases, with 14 bases sitting between them. The CDR3 extends over 13 amino acids. In DNA form, the CDR3 reads TGTGCCACCTGGGACTCCGTGACCGGGGAGCTGTTTTTT. Amino acid sequence: CATWDSVTGELFF. The full variable domain, completed using reference TRBV28 and TRBJ2-2, is DVKVTQSSRYLVKRTGEKVFLECVQDMDHENMFWYRQDPGLGLRLIYFSYDVKMKEKGDIPEGYSVSREKKERFSLILESASTNQTSMYLCATWDSVTGELFFGEGSRLTVL.

This clone is a singleton in its sample. The CDR3 sequence is CASSSARAGGSYEQYV. CDR3 nucleotide sequence: TGTGCCAGCAGTTCGGCGAGGGCAGGGGGCTCCTACGAGCAGTACGTC. The chain has TRBV28 and TRBJ2-7; TRBD1 matches at 7 bases. With V trimmed by 4 bases and J by 0 bases, 9 bases remained unmatched. Germline V lookup: CDR1 MDHEN, CDR2 SYDVKM. This CDR3 contains 16 residues.

This chain uses TRBV7-2 with TRBJ2-3; TRBD2 matches at 10 bases. The CDR3 extends over 17 amino acids. The junction had 12 bases not matched to a gene; V was cut back by 5 bases and J by 4 bases. CDR1 is SGHTA and CDR2 is FQGNSA in the germline V gene. The CDR3 DNA is TGTGCCAGCAGCCGCCGGATAGCGGGAGGTTTGGCAGATACGCAGTATTTT. Translated, it gives CASSRRIAGGLADTQYF.

Relative to its sample, this clone is medium-sized (0.01 to 0.1%). The chain recombines TRBV10-1 with TRBJ2-5, with 7 bases aligning to TRBD1. The length of the CDR3 is 16 residues. The germline V gene encodes CDR1 WNHNN and CDR2 SYGVQD (reference sequence). V shed 6 bases, J shed 0 bases, and the junction held 10 bases outside the gene matches. DNA for the CDR3: TGCGCCAGCAGGCCGACAGGGTCCCAATACCAAGAGACCCAGTACTTC. It codes for CASRPTGSQYQETQYF.

CDR3 protein: CASSLDSADTQYF. The CDR3 DNA is TGCGCCAGCAGCTTGGATTCAGCAGATACGCAGTATTTT. The J gene is TRBJ2-3, the V gene TRBV5-1; no definite D call. CDR3 length: 13 residues. CDR1 is SGHRS and CDR2 is YFSETQ in the germline V gene. V gave up 0 bases and J gave up 4 bases, with 6 bases separating them.

The chain employs TRBV5-5 and TRBJ2-4, with D perhaps given as TRBD1 or TRBD2 (5 bases each). Germline V gene sequence: CDR1 SGHKS, CDR2 YYEKEE (reference sequence). The CDR3 consists of 15 residues. Trimming pared 0 bases from V and 5 bases from J, leaving 12 bases between. The CDR3 DNA follows: TGTGCCAGCAGCTTGGGGGACCCGAGCCAAAACATTCAGTACTTC. Amino acid sequence: CASSLGDPSQNIQYF. The variable domain in full, completed from reference TRBV5-5 and TRBJ2-4, reads DAGVTQSPTHLIKTRGQQVTLRCSPISGHKSVSWYQQVLGQGPQFIFQYYEKEERGRGNFPDRFSARQFPNYSSELNVNALLLGDSALYLCASSLGDPSQNIQYFGAGTRLSVL.

The chain combines TRBV7-8 with TRBJ2-5, with a weak D call TRBD1 (5 bases). V was cut by 1 base and J by 5 bases, with 14 bases left in between. The CDR3 runs to 15 residues. Germline loops: CDR1 SGHVS, CDR2 FQNEAQ. The CDR3 loop reads CASSLVLGLEETQYF. For the CDR3, the DNA is TGTGCCAGCAGCTTAGTTCTGGGGCTGGAGGAGACCCAGTACTTC.

This rearrangement joins TRBV10-3 to TRBJ1-1, with 7 bases identical to TRBD1. The J segment lost 11 bases and the V segment lost 3 bases, leaving 6 bases of the junction unmatched. Germline CDR1 and CDR2: ENHRY and SYGVKD. The CDR3 is 12 amino acids. The CDR3 DNA is TGTGCCATCAGTGAAGGACAGGTGGAGGCTTTCTTT. Amino acid sequence: CAISEGQVEAFF.

V usage is TRBV7-8 and J usage is TRBJ1-2; D may be TRBD1 (6 bases). Germline loops: CDR1 SGHVS, CDR2 FQNEAQ. The CDR3 runs to 17 residues. V lost 5 bases to trimming and J lost 0 bases, with 19 bases between them. CDR3 protein: CASSLRGPGGSNYGYTF. CDR3 bases: TGTGCCAGCAGCCTCAGGGGTCCGGGAGGGTCTAACTATGGCTACACCTTC.

The sample holds one count of this clone. J is TRBJ1-5 and V is TRBV19; D gene unclear. The V end was cut by 3 bases, the J end by 0 bases, with 6 bases between. CDR1 and CDR2 (germline): LNHDA, SQIVND (reference sequence). The CDR3 covers 14 residues. In DNA form, the CDR3 reads TGTGCCAGTAGTATCGCGGATAGCAATCAGCCCCAGCATTTT. It encodes CASSIADSNQPQHF.